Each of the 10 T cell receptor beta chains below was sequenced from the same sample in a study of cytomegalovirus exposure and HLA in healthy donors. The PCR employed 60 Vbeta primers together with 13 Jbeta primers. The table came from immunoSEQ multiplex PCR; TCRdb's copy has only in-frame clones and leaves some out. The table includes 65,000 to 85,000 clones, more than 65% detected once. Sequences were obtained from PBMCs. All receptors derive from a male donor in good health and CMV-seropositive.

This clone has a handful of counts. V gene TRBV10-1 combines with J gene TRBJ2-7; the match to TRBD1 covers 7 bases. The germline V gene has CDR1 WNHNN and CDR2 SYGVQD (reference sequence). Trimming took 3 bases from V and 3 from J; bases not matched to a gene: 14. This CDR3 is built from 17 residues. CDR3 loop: CASSEPPPRDRSYEQYF. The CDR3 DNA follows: TGCGCCAGCAGTGAACCCCCACCTAGGGACAGAAGCTACGAGCAGTACTTC.

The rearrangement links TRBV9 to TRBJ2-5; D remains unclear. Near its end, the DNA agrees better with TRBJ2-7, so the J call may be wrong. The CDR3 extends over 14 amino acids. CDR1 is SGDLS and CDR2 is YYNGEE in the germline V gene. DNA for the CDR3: TGTGCCAGCAGCGTAGGGTTTAAGGACTACGAGCAGTACTTC. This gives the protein CASSVGFKDYEQYF.

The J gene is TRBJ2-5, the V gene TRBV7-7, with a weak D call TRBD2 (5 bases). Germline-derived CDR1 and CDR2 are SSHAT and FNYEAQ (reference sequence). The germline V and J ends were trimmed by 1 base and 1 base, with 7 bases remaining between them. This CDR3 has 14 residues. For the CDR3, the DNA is TGTGCCAGCAGCTTAGTTGGACTCCAAGAGACCCAGTACTTC. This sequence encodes CASSLVGLQETQYF.

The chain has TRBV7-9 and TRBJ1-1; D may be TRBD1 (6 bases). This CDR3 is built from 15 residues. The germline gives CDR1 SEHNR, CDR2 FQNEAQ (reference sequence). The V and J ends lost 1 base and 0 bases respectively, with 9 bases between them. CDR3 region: CASSLEGTMNTEAFF. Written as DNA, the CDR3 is TGTGCCAGCAGCTTAGAGGGGACAATGAACACTGAAGCTTTCTTT.

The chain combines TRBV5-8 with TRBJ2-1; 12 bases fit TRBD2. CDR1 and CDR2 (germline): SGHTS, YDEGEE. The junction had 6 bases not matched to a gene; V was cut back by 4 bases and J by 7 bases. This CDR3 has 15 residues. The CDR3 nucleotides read TGTGCCAGCAGCCCTCTAGCGGGGGGGCTGAATGAGCAGTTCTTC. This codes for CASSPLAGGLNEQFF.

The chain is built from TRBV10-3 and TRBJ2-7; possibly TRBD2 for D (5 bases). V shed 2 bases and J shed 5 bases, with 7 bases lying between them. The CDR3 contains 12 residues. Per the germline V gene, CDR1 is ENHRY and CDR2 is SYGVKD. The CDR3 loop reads CAISEDYHEQYF. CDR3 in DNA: TGTGCCATCAGTGAGGACTACCACGAGCAGTACTTC.

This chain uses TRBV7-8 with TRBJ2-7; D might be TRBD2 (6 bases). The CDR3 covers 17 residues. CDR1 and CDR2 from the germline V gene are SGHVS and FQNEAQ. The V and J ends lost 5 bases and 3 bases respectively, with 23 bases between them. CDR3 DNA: TGTGCCAGCAGCCCCACTCTAAGCCGGGACTCGTACTACGAGCAGTACTTC. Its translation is CASSPTLSRDSYYEQYF.

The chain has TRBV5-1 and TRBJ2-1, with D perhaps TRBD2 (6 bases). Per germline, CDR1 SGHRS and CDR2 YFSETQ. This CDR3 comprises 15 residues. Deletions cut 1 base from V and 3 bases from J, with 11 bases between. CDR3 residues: CASSLSAGNYNEQFF. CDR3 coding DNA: TGCGCCAGCAGCTTGAGTGCGGGAAACTACAATGAGCAGTTCTTC.

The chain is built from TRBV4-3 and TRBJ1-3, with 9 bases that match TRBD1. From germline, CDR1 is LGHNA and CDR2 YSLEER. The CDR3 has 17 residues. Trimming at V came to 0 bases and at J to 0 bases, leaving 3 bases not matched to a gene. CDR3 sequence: CASSQDLGQGSGNTIYF. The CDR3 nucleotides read TGCGCCAGCAGCCAAGACCTGGGACAGGGCTCTGGAAACACCATATATTTT.

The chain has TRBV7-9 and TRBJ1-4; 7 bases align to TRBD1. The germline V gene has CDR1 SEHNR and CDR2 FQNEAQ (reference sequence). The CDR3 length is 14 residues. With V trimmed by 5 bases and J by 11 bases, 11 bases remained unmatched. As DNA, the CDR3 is TGTGCCAGCAGCCCGTTGACAGGGCGACGGAAACTGTTTTTT. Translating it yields CASSPLTGRRKLFF.